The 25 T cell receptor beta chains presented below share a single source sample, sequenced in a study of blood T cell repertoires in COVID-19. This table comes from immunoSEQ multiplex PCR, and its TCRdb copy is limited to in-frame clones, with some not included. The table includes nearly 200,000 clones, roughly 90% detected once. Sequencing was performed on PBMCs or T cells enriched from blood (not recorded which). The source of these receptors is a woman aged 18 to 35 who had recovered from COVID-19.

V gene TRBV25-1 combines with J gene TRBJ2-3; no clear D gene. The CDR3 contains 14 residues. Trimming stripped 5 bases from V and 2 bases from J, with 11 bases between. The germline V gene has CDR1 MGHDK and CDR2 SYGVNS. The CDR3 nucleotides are TGTGCCAGCAGTCCCGAGGCAAACACAGATACGCAGTATTTT. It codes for CASSPEANTDTQYF.

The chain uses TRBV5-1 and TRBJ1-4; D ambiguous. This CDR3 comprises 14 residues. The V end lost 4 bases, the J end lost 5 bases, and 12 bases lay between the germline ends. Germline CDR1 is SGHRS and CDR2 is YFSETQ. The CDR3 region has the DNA TGCGCCAGCAGCGTAGCAGCCATGAATGAAAAACTGTTTTTT. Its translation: CASSVAAMNEKLFF.

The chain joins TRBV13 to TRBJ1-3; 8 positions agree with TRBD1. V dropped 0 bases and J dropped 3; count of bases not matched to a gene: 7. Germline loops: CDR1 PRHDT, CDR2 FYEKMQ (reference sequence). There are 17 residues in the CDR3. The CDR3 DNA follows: TGTGCCAGCAGCTTAGGGCGGACAGGGTCGTTTGGAAACACCATATATTTT. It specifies CASSLGRTGSFGNTIYF.

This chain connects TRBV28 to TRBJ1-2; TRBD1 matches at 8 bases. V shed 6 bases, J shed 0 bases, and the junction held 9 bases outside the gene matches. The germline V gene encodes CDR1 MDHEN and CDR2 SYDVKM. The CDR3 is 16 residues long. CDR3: CASSYGTGQTNYGYTF. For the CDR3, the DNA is TGTGCCAGCAGCTACGGGACAGGTCAGACTAACTATGGCTACACCTTC.

The CDR3 coding sequence is TGTGCCAGCAGTGATTGGGACAGAGGAAATTCACCCCTCCACTTT. Amino acids: CASSDWDRGNSPLHF. J is TRBJ1-6 and V is TRBV25-1, with TRBD1 matching over 7 bases. This CDR3 is 15 amino acids long. The germline V gene encodes CDR1 MGHDK and CDR2 SYGVNS. V was clipped by 3 bases and J by 7 bases; unmatched bases: 6.

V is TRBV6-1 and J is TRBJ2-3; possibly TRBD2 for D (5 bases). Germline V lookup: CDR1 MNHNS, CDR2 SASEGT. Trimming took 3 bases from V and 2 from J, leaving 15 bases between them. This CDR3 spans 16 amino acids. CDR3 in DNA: TGTGCCAGCAGTGACCTGTCTAGCAGAGACACAGATACGCAGTATTTT. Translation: CASSDLSSRDTDTQYF.

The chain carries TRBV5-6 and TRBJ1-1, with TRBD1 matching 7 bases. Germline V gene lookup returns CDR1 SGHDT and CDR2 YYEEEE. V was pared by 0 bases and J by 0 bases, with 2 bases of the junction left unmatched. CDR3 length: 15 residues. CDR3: CASSLGQGMNTEAFF. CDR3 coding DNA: TGTGCCAGCAGCTTGGGACAGGGCATGAACACTGAAGCTTTCTTT. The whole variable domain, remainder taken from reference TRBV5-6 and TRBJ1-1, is DAGVTQSPTHLIKTRGQQVTLRCSPKSGHDTVSWYQQALGQGPQFIFQYYEEEERQRGNFPDRFSGHQFPNYSSELNVNALLLGDSALYLCASSLGQGMNTEAFFGQGTRLTVV.

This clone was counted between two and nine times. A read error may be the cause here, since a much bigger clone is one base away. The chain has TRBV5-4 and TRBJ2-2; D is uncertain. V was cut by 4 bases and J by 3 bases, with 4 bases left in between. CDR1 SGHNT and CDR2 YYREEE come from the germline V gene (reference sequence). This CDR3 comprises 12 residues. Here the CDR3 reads CASSLDTGELFF. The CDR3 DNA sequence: TGTGCCAGCAGCCTCGACACCGGGGAGCTGTTTTTT.

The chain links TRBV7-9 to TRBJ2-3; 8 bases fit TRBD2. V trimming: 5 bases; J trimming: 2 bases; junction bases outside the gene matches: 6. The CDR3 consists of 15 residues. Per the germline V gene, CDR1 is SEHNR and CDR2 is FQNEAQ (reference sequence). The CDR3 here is CASSPGGGPTDTQYF. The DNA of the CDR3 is TGTGCCAGCAGCCCCGGGGGGGGACCCACAGATACGCAGTATTTT.

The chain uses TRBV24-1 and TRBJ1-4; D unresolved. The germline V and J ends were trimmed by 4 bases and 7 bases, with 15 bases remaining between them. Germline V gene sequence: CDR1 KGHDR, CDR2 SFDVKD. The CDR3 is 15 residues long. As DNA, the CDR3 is TGTGCCACCAGTGACCCGGGAATGAGTGGTGAAAAACTGTTTTTT. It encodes CATSDPGMSGEKLFF.

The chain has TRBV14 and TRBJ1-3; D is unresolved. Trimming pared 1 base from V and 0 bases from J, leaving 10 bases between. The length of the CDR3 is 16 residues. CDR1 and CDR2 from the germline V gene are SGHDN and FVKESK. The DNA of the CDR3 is TGTGCCAGCAGCCAAGTCGAGGGCAACTCTGGAAACACCATATATTTT. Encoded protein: CASSQVEGNSGNTIYF.

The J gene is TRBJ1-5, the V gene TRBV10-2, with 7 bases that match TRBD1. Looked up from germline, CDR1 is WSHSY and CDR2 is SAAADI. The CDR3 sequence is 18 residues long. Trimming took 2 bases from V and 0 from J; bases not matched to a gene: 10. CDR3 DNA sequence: TGCGCCAGCAGTGAGGGTCGGACAGGTGCAAATAGCAATCAGCCCCAGCATTTT. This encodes CASSEGRTGANSNQPQHF.

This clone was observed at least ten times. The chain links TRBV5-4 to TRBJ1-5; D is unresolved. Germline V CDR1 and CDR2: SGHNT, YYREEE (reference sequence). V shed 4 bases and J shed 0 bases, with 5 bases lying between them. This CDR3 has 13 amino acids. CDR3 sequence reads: CASSVDSNQPQHF. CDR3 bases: TGTGCCAGCAGCGTAGATAGCAATCAGCCCCAGCATTTT.

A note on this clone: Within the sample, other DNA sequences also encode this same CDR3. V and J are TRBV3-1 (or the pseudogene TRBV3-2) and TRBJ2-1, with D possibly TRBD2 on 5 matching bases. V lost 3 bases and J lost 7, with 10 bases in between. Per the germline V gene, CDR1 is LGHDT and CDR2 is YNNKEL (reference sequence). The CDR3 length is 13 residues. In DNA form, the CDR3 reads TGTGCCAGCAGCCAGGATAGGAGGAATGAGCAGTTCTTC. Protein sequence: CASSQDRRNEQFF.

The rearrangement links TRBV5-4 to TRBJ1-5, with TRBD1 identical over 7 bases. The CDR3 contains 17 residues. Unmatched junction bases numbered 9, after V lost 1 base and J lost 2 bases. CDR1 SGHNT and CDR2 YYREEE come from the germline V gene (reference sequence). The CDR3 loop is CASSLKPGGVGNQPQHF. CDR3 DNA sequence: TGTGCCAGCAGCTTGAAGCCAGGGGGTGTTGGCAATCAGCCCCAGCATTTT.

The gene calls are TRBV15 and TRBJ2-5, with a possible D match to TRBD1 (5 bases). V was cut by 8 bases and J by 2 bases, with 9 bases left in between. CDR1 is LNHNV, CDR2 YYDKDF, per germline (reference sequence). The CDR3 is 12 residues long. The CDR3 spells CATATAQETQYF. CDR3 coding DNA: TGTGCCACCGCGACAGCTCAAGAGACCCAGTACTTC.

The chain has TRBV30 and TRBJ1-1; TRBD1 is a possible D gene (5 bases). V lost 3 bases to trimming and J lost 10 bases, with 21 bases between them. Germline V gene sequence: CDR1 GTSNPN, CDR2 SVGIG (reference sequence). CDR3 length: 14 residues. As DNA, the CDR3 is TGTGCCTGGAGGCGTGGAGGGGCGGAGGGGAGAGCTTTCTTT. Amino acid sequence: CAWRRGGAEGRAFF.

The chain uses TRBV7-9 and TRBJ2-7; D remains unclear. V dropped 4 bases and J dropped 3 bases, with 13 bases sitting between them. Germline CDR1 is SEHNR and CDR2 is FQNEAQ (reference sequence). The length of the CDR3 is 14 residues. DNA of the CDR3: TGTGCCAGCAGCTCACAGAGAGAACTCTACGAGCAGTACTTC. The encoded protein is CASSSQRELYEQYF.

CDR3 sequence: CASSEPLQGAGNQPQHF. The CDR3 DNA follows: TGTGCCAGCAGTGAACCTCTACAGGGGGCCGGCAATCAGCCCCAGCATTTT. V usage is TRBV6-1 and J usage is TRBJ1-5; 9 bases map to TRBD1. The germline V gene has CDR1 MNHNS and CDR2 SASEGT. V trimming: 2 bases; J trimming: 2 bases; junction bases outside the gene matches: 7. This CDR3 spans 17 amino acids.

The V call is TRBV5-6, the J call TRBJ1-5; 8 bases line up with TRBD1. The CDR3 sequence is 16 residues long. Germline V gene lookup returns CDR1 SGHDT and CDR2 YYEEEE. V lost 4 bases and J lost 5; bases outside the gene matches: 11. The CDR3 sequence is CASSPAGGTGDQPQHF. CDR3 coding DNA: TGTGCCAGCAGCCCTGCCGGGGGGACAGGCGATCAGCCCCAGCATTTT.

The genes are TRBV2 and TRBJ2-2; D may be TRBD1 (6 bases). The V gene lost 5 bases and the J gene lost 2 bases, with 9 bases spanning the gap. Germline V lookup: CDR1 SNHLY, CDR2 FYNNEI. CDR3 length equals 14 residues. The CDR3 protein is CASSYRENTGELFF. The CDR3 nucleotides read TGTGCCAGCAGTTACAGGGAAAACACCGGGGAGCTGTTTTTT.

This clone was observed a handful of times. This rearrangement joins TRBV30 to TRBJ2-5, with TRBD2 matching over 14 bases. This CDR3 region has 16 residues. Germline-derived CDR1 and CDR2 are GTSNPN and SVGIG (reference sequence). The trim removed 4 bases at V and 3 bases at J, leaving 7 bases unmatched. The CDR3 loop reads CAWTWGTSGGKETQYF. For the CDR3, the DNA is TGTGCCTGGACCTGGGGGACTAGCGGGGGCAAAGAGACCCAGTACTTC.

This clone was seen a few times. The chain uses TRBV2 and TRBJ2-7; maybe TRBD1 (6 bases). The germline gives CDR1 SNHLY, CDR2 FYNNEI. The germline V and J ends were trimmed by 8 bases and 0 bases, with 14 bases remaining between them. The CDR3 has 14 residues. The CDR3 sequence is CASQQGLSSYEQYF. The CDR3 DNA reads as TGTGCCAGCCAACAGGGCCTTAGCTCCTACGAGCAGTACTTC.

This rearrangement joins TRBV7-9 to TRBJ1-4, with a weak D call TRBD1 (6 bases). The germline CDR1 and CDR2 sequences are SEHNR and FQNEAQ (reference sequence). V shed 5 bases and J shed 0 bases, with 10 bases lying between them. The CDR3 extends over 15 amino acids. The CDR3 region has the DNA TGTGCCAGCAGCCCCGGGACAACAACTAATGAAAAACTGTTTTTT. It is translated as CASSPGTTTNEKLFF.

The CDR3 spells CATDRQGTRQYF. CDR3 coding DNA: TGTGCCACCGATCGACAGGGTACAAGGCAGTACTTC. This chain uses TRBV6-5 with TRBJ2-7; 7 bases agree with TRBD1. Germline V CDR1 and CDR2: MNHEY, SVGAGI. Trimming took 10 bases from V and 9 from J; bases not matched to a gene: 12. The CDR3 covers 12 residues.